This entry is about one TCR beta chain. The antigen remains undetermined. TCRdb keeps only in-frame clones here, not all; method: immunoSEQ multiplex PCR. The sample has approximately 9,000 clones, over 75% seen once; the top ten hold around 14%. Time point meaning: newly diagnosed, previously untreated cHL patient sample. Applied to thawed PBMCs, magnetic negative selection was the method used to isolate CD8+ T cells. Serving as comparison were PBMCs from newly diagnosed, untreated classical Hodgkin lymphoma, which were sequenced alongside the relapsed/refractory trial patients. This sample was included in a study of PD-1 blockade in classical Hodgkin lymphoma. Study-wide points: Before treatment, TCR diversity in newly diagnosed patients was reportedly lower than in healthy donors. Although disease activity or prior therapy may be involved, causes of the repertoire differences remain undefined.

CDR1 ENHRY and CDR2 SYGVKD come from the germline V gene. This CDR3 comprises 15 residues. The V and J ends lost 0 bases and 3 bases, in that order; junction bases with no gene match: 3. Sequencing was done on a sample of CD8+ T cells from blood. The chain employs TRBV10-3 and TRBJ2-7, with TRBD2 identical over 9 bases. This clonotype was obtained from a human donor with classical Hodgkin lymphoma. This CDR3 reads CAISESGAGGYEQYF. CDR3 DNA: TGTGCCATCAGTGAGTCCGGAGCGGGGGGCTACGAGCAGTACTTC.